This TCR beta chain was found in a study of cytomegalovirus exposure and HLA in healthy donors. In germline, CDR1 is SGHKS, CDR2 YYEKEE (reference sequence). Trimming pared 3 bases from V and 4 bases from J, leaving 11 bases between. The CDR3 contains 13 residues. Amplification used 60 Vbeta primers and 13 Jbeta primers. Sequencing used immunoSEQ multiplex PCR; TCRdb keeps in-frame clones, though not all of them. The sample has approximately 190,000 clones, around 70% seen once. Material: PBMCs. The chain employs TRBV5-5 and TRBJ2-7, with D tentatively TRBD2 (6 bases). This TCR came from a man aged 40-55 years in good health and CMV-seropositive. CDR3 coding DNA: TGTGCCAGCAGCTCCTCGGGGAGGTACGAGCAGTACTTC. Its translation is CASSSSGRYEQYF.